Each of the 5 T cell receptor beta chains below was sequenced from the same sample in a study of cytomegalovirus exposure and HLA in healthy donors. The PCR contained 60 Vbeta and 13 Jbeta primers. The assay was immunoSEQ multiplex PCR, and TCRdb's table has in-frame clones only and misses some. The table records about 100,000 clones, around 83% of them present only once. Input material: PBMCs. Receptor source: a young woman in good health and CMV-seronegative.

CDR3 loop: CASSVLEIRGEQFF. The CDR3, as DNA: TGTGCCAGCAGCGTGTTAGAGATCCGGGGTGAGCAGTTCTTC. V usage is TRBV9 and J usage is TRBJ2-1; maybe TRBD2 (5 bases). The CDR3 spans 14 residues. CDR1 is SGDLS, CDR2 YYNGEE, per germline. The V and J ends lost 2 bases and 9 bases respectively, with 15 bases between them. Based on the CDR3 plus reference TRBV9 and TRBJ2-1, the full variable domain is DSGVTQTPKHLITATGQRVTLRCSPRSGDLSVYWYQQSLDQGLQFLIQYYNGEERAKGNILERFSAQQFPDLHSELNLSSLELGDSALYFCASSVLEIRGEQFFGPGTRLTVL.

The CDR3 here is CASSPMSGPMNTEAFF. The CDR3 nucleotides read TGTGCCAGCAGCCCGATGTCTGGGCCGATGAACACTGAAGCTTTCTTT. This chain uses TRBV7-9 with TRBJ1-1, with D uncertain. V was pared by 5 bases and J by 0 bases, with 16 bases between. This CDR3 is built from 16 residues. Germline assignment: CDR1 SEHNR and CDR2 FQNEAQ (reference sequence). Full variable domain (remainder filled in from reference TRBV7-9 and TRBJ1-1): DTGVSQNPRHKITKRGQNVTFRCDPISEHNRLYWYRQTLGQGPEFLTYFQNEAQLEKSRLLSDRFSAERPKGSFSTLEIQRTEQGDSAMYLCASSPMSGPMNTEAFFGQGTRLTVV.

This sequence joins TRBV19 and TRBJ1-6; TRBD1 aligns across 8 bases. The CDR3 is 14 residues long. Trimming cost V 7 bases and J 9 bases; bases outside gene matches: 8. Germline loops: CDR1 LNHDA, CDR2 SQIVND (reference sequence). The CDR3 DNA follows: TGTGCCAGTACCCCCAGGGGGCAGGGTTCACCCCTCCACTTT. It translates to CASTPRGQGSPLHF.

This clone was counted a few times. This rearrangement joins TRBV29-1 to TRBJ2-7; 13 bases are shared with TRBD2. The CDR3 extends over 14 amino acids. The trim removed 6 bases at V and 2 bases at J, leaving 4 bases unmatched. The germline V gene has CDR1 SQVTM and CDR2 ANQGSEA. The CDR3 nucleotides read TGCAGCGTCGTACTAGCGGGGGGGACCTACGAGCAGTACTTC. It translates to CSVVLAGGTYEQYF.

This sequence joins TRBV5-4 and TRBJ2-1, with D perhaps TRBD1 (5 bases). The CDR3 is made up of 14 amino acids. Trimming removed 3 bases at V and 0 bases at J, with 7 bases between. Looked up from germline, CDR1 is SGHNT and CDR2 is YYREEE (reference sequence). This CDR3 reads CASSWTSSYNEQFF. CDR3 bases: TGTGCCAGCAGCTGGACAAGCTCCTACAATGAGCAGTTCTTC.